The following is a T cell receptor beta chain sequence with its context. Germline V gene sequence: CDR1 GTSNPN, CDR2 SVGIG (reference sequence). The CDR3 runs to 13 residues. Trimming cost V 4 bases and J 4 bases, with 13 bases left between them. These data are taken from a study of blood T cell repertoires in COVID-19. Study-wide background: Acute-phase and convalescent COVID-19 samples originated in the United States, Italy and Spain. Sample material is recorded as cDNA or gDNA derived from T cells, B-cell-depleted T cells, or PBMCs.

In the original analysis: It was from reference gene primer amplification that nucleated cell counts were estimated. Produced via immunoSEQ multiplex PCR; TCRdb's table is partial and in-frame only. V, J and clone size reflect that table, while D and trimming were determined from the DNA. The sample has just over 65,000 clones, around nine tenths seen once. This receptor was obtained from a man in his fifties or sixties with acute or convalescent COVID-19. The chain combines TRBV30 with TRBJ1-2; no clear D. The specimen was peripheral blood. The CDR3 loop reads CAWKRAATYGYTF. CDR3 in DNA: TGTGCCTGGAAGAGGGCCGCCACCTATGGCTACACCTTC.